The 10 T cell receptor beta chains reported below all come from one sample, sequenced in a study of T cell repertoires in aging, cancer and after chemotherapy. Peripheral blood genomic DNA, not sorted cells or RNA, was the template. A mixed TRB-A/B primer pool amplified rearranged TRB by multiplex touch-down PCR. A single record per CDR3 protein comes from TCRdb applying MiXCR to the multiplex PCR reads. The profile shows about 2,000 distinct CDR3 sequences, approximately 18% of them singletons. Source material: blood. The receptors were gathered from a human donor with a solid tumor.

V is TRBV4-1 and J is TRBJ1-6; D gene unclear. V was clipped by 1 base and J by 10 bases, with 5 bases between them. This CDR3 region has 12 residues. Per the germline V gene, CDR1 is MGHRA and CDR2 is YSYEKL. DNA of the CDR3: TGCGCCAGCAGCCAAGGGGTCTCACCCCTCCACTTT. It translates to CASSQGVSPLHF.

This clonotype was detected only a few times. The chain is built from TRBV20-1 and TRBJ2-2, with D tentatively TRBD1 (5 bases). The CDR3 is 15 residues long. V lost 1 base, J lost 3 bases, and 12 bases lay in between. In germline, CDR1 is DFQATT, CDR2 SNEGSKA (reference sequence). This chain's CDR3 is CSARARTLDTGELFF. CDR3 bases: TGCAGTGCTAGAGCTAGGACACTCGACACCGGGGAGCTGTTTTTT.

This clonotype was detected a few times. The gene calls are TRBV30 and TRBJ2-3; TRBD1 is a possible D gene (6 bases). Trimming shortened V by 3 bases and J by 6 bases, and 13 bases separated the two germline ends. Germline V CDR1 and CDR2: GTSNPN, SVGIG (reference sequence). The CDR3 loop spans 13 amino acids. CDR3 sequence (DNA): TGTGCCTGGAGCAGAGACAGGCAGGATACGCAGTATTTT. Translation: CAWSRDRQDTQYF.

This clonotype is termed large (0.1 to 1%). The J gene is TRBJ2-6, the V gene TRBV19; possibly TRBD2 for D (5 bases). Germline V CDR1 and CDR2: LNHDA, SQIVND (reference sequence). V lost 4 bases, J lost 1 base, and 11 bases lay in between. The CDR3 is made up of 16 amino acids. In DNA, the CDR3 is TGTGCCAGTAGTAATGCAGAGGGATCTGGGGCCAACGTCCTGACTTTC. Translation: CASSNAEGSGANVLTF.

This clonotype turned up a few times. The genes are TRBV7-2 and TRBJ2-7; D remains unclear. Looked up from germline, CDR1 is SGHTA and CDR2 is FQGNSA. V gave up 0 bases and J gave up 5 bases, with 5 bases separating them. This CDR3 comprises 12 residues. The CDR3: CASSLAEDEQYF. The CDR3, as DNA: TGTGCCAGCAGCTTAGCGGAAGACGAGCAGTACTTC.

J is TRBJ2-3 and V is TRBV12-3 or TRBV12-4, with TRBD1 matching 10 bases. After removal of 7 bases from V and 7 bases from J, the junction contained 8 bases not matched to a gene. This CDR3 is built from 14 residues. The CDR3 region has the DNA TGTGCCAGCAAATGGGACAGGGGTAAGAATACGCAGTATTTT. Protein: CASKWDRGKNTQYF.

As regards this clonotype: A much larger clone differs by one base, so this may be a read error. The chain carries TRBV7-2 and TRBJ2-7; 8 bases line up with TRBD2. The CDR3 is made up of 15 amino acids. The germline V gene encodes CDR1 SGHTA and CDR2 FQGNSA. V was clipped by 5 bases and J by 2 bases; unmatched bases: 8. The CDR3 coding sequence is TGTGCCAGCAGCGACAGGATTAGCGGGACCTACGAGCAGTACTTC. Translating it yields CASSDRISGTYEQYF.

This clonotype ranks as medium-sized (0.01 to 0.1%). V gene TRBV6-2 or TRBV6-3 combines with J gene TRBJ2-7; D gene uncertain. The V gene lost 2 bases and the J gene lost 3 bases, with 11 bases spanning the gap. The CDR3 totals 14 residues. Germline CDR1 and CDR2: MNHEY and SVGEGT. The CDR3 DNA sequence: TGTGCCAGCAGTTACGGGTTGGGCGACTACGAGCAGTACTTC. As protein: CASSYGLGDYEQYF.

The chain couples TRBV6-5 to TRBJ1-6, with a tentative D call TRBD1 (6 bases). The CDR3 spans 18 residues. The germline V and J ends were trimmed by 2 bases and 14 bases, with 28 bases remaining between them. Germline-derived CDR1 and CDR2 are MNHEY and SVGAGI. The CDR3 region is CASSYTNPDWGRWTSLHF. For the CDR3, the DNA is TGTGCCAGCAGTTACACCAATCCTGACTGGGGGCGGTGGACCTCCCTCCACTTT.

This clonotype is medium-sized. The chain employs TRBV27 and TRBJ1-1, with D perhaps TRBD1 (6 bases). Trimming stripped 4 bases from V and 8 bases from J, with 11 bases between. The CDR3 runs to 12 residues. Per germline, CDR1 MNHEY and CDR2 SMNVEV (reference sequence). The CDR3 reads CASSSLGQEAFF. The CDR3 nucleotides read TGTGCCAGCAGTTCCCTAGGACAGGAAGCTTTCTTT.